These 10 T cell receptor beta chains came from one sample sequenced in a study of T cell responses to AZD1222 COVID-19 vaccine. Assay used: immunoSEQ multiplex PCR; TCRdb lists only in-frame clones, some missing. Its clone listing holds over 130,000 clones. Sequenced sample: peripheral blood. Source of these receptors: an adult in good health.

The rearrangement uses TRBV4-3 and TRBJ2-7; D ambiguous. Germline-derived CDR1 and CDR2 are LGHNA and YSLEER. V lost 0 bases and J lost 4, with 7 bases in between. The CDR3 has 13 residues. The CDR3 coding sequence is TGCGCCAGCAGCCAAGAAGTGCCGTACGAGCAGTACTTC. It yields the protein CASSQEVPYEQYF.

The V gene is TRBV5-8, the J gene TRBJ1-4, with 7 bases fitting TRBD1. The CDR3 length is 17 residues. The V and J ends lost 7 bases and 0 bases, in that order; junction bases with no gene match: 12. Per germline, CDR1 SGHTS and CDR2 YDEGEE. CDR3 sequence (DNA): TGTGCCAGCGCATTCCGGCGGGGACAGACAACTAATGAAAAACTGTTTTTT. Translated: CASAFRRGQTTNEKLFF. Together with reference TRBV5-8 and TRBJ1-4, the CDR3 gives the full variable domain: EAGVTQSPTHLIKTRGQQATLRCSPISGHTSVYWYQQALGLGLQFLLWYDEGEERNRGNFPPRFSGRQFPNYSSELNVNALELEDSALYLCASAFRRGQTTNEKLFFGSGTQLSVL.

CDR3 in DNA: TGTGCCAGCAGGTTGGGACAGGGGGTCAACACCGGGGAGCTGTTTTTT. It is translated as CASRLGQGVNTGELFF. The chain carries TRBV7-9 and TRBJ2-2; TRBD1 matches at 11 bases. The junction had 5 bases not matched to a gene; V was cut back by 6 bases and J by 2 bases. Germline V gene data show CDR1 as SEHNR and CDR2 as FQNEAQ (reference sequence). The CDR3 has 16 residues.

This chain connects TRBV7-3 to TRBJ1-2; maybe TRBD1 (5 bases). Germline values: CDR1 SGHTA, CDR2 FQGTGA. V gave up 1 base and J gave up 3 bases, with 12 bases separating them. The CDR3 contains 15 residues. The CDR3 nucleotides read TGTGCCAGCAGCTTAAGGGGCCGCGCGGACTATGGCTACACCTTC. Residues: CASSLRGRADYGYTF.

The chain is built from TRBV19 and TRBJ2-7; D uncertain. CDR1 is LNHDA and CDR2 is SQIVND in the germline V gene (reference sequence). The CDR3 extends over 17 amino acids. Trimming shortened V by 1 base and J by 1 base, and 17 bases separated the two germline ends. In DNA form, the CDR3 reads TGTGCCAGTAGTATAGCCCCGGCCAGCAAACCGTCCTACGAGCAGTACTTC. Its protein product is CASSIAPASKPSYEQYF.

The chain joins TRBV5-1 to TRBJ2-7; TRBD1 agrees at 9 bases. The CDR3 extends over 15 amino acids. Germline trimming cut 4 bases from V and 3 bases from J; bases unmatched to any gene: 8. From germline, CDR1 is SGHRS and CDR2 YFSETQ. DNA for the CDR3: TGCGCCAGCAGCCGCTCCGGGACAGGGAGCTACGAGCAGTACTTC. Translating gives CASSRSGTGSYEQYF. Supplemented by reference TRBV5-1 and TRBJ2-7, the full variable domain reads KAGVTQTPRYLIKTRGQQVTLSCSPISGHRSVSWYQQTPGQGLQFLFEYFSETQRNKGNFPGRFSGRQFSNSRSEMNVSTLELGDSALYLCASSRSGTGSYEQYFGPGTRLTVT.

The DNA for the CDR3 is TGTGCCAGCAGGGACACGGCCTACGAGCAGTACTTC. Its translation: CASRDTAYEQYF. V and J are TRBV27 and TRBJ2-7; the D gene is possibly TRBD1 (5 bases). The germline V gene has CDR1 MNHEY and CDR2 SMNVEV (reference sequence). The germline V and J ends were trimmed by 6 bases and 2 bases, with 8 bases remaining between them. This CDR3 is built from 12 residues.

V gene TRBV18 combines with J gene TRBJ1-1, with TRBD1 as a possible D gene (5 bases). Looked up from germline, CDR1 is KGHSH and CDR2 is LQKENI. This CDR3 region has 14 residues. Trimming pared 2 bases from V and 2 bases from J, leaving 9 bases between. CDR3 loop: CASSPRGENTEAFF. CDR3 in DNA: TGTGCCAGCTCACCAAGAGGGGAAAACACTGAAGCTTTCTTT.

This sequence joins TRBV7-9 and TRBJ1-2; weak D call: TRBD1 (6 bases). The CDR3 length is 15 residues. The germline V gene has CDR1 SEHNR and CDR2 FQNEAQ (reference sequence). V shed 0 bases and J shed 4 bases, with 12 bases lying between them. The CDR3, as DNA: TGTGCCAGCAGCTTAGCGGGGGGGGCAGCCTATGGCTACACCTTC. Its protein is CASSLAGGAAYGYTF.

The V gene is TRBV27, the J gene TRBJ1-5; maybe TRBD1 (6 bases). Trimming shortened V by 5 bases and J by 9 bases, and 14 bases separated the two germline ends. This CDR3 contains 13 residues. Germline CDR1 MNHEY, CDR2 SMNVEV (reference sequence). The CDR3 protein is CASSPGLGGPQHF. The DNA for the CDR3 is TGTGCCAGCAGTCCCGGTCTAGGGGGGCCCCAGCATTTT.